The 9 T cell receptor beta chains below all came from one sample that was sequenced in a study of cytomegalovirus exposure and HLA in healthy donors. 13 Jbeta primers and 60 Vbeta primers were used for the PCR. Sequenced by immunoSEQ multiplex PCR; TCRdb stores in-frame clones only, minus some. The data contain 76,000 or so clones, 70% to 85% of them singletons. The sequencing input was PBMCs. The source of these receptors is a man aged 25-40 years in good health and CMV-seronegative.

This chain links TRBV30 with TRBJ2-1, with D perhaps matching TRBD2 (6 bases). Trimming shortened V by 2 bases and J by 10 bases, and 12 bases separated the two germline ends. Germline lookup yields CDR1 GTSNPN and CDR2 SVGIG (reference sequence). The CDR3 sequence is 12 residues long. CDR3: CAWSIPGGEQFF. In nucleotides, the CDR3 is TGTGCCTGGAGTATCCCAGGAGGGGAGCAGTTCTTC.

The CDR3 sequence is CASRTGGRTEAFF. The CDR3 bases are TGTGCCAGCAGGACAGGGGGTCGAACTGAAGCTTTCTTT. V is TRBV6-5 and J is TRBJ1-1; 9 positions agree with TRBD1. Germline CDR1 MNHEY, CDR2 SVGAGI. V was pared by 6 bases and J by 5 bases, with 4 bases of the junction left unmatched. This CDR3 is 13 amino acids long.

The chain uses TRBV7-9 and TRBJ1-5; D is perhaps TRBD1 (6 bases). V lost 4 bases and J lost 4, with 11 bases in between. The CDR3 is made up of 14 amino acids. Per the germline V gene, CDR1 is SEHNR and CDR2 is FQNEAQ (reference sequence). CDR3 sequence (DNA): TGTGCCAGCAGCTCAACAGGGATGAATCAGCCCCAGCATTTT. It codes for CASSSTGMNQPQHF.

The gene calls are TRBV4-3 and TRBJ2-1; 10 bases are a match to TRBD2. CDR1 and CDR2 (germline): LGHNA, YSLEER. The CDR3 loop spans 19 amino acids. The V gene end was trimmed by 2 bases and the J gene end by 1 base; junction bases not matched to a gene: 11. The CDR3 here is CASSQLIPSGSLSYNEQFF. For the CDR3, the DNA is TGCGCCAGCAGCCAACTCATCCCTAGCGGGAGCCTTTCCTACAATGAGCAGTTCTTC.

This chain uses TRBV19 with TRBJ1-2; 7 bases line up with TRBD1. The CDR3 length is 15 residues. The V and J ends lost 1 base and 3 bases, in that order; junction bases with no gene match: 5. Germline lookup yields CDR1 LNHDA and CDR2 SQIVND (reference sequence). The chain's CDR3 is CASSIATGDHYGYTF. The CDR3 DNA sequence: TGTGCCAGTAGTATAGCAACAGGGGACCACTATGGCTACACCTTC.

This rearrangement joins TRBV5-1 to TRBJ2-3; 8 bases are a match to TRBD2. Germline V gene data show CDR1 as SGHRS and CDR2 as YFSETQ. Unmatched junction bases numbered 4, after V lost 1 base and J lost 0 bases. The CDR3 consists of 16 residues. For the CDR3, the DNA is TGCGCCAGCAGCTTGCAAGGGACTAGTAGCACAGATACGCAGTATTTT. Translating gives CASSLQGTSSTDTQYF.

The chain links TRBV7-2 to TRBJ1-1; 10 bases are shared with TRBD1. The CDR3 spans 14 residues. Germline V gene data show CDR1 as SGHTA and CDR2 as FQGNSA. Trimming at V came to 5 bases and at J to 1 base, leaving 1 base not matched to a gene. CDR3 residues: CASSRDRGNTEAFF. In DNA form, the CDR3 reads TGTGCCAGCAGCCGGGACAGGGGGAACACTGAAGCTTTCTTT.

The genes are TRBV4-3 and TRBJ2-7; possible D gene TRBD1, 5 bases. V dropped 1 base and J dropped 5 bases, with 18 bases sitting between them. The CDR3 spans 16 residues. Germline V gene data show CDR1 as LGHNA and CDR2 as YSLEER. The CDR3 spells CASSQGLVTGQDEQYF. CDR3 bases: TGCGCCAGCAGCCAAGGTTTAGTTACAGGTCAAGACGAGCAGTACTTC.

The chain's CDR3 is CASRVDRSGNSPLHF. In nucleotides, the CDR3 is TGTGCCAGCAGAGTTGACCGGTCGGGTAATTCACCCCTCCACTTT. The V and J genes are TRBV2 and TRBJ1-6, with D hard to call. Germline V lookup: CDR1 SNHLY, CDR2 FYNNEI. This CDR3 region has 15 residues. V was shortened by 6 bases and J by 6 bases, with 15 bases between the two germline ends.